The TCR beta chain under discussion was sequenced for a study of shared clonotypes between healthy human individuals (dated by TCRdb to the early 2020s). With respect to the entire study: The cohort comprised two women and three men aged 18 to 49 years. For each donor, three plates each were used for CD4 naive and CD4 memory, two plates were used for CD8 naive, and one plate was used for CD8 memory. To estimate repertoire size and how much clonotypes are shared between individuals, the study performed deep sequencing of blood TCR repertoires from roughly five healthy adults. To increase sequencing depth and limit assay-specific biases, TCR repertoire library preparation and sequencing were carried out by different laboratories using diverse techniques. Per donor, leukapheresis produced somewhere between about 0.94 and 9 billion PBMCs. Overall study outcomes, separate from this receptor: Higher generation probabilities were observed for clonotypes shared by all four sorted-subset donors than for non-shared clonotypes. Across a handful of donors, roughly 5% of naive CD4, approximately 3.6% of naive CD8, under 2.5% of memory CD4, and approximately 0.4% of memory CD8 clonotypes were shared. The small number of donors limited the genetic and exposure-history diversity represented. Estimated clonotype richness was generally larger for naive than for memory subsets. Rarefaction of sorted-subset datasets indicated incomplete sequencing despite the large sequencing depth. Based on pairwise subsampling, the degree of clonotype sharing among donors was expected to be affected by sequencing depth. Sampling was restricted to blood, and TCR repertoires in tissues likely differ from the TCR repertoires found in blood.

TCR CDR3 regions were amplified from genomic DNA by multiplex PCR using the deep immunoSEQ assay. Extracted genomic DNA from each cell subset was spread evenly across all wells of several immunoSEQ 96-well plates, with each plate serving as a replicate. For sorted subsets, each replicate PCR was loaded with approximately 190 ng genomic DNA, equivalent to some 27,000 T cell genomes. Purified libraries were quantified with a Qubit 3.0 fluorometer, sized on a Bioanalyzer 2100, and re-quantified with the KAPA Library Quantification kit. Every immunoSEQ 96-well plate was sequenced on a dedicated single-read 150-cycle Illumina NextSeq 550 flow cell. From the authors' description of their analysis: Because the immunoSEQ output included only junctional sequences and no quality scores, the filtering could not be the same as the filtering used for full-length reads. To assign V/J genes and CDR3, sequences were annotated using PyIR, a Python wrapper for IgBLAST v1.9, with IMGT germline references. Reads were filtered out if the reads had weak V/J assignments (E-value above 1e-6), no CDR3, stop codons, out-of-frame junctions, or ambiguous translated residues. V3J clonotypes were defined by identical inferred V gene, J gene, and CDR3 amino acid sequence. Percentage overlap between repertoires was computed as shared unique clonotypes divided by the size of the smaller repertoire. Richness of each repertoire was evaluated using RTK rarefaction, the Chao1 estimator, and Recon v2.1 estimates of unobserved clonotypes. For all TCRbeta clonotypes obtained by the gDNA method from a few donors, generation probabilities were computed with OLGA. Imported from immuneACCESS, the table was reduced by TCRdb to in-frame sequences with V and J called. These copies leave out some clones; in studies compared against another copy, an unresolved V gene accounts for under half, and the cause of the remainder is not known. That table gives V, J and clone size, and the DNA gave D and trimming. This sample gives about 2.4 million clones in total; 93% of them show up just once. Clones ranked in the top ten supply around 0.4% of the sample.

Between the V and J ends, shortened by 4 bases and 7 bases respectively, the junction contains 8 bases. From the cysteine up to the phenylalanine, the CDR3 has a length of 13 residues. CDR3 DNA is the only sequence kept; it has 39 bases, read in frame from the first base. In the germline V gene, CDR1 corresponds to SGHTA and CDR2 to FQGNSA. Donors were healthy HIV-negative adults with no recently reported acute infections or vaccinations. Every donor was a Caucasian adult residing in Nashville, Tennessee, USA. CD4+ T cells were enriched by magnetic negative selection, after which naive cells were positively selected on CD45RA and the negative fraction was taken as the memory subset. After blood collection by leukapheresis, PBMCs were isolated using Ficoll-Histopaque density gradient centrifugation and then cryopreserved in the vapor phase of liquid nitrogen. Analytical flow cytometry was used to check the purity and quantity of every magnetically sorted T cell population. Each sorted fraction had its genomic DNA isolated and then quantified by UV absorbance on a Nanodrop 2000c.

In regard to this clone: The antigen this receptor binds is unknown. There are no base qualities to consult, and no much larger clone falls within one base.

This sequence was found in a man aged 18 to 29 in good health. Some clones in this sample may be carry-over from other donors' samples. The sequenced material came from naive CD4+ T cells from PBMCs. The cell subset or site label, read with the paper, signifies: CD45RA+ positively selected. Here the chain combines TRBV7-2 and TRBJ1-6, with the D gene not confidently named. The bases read TGTGCCAGCAGCTCCCAGACGAATTCACCCCTCCACTTT. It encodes CASSSQTNSPLHF.